Listed below are T cell receptor beta chains from one sample, sequenced in a study of identical twins. One entry per CDR3 protein results from TCRdb running MiXCR on the 5' RACE reads. The data hold 450,000 to 650,000 distinct CDR3 sequences, with 9.6% observed a single time. The same data also contributed to another study, on yellow fever vaccine responses in identical twins.

The sequenced sample consisted of PBMCs. The receptors here all came from a woman aged 18-29 years in good health. Both conserved end residues are part of each CDR3. A D gene is named only where the DNA matches it firmly. The listing skips clone size in some rows; elsewhere it reads once, few, many or a size class.

TRBJ1-6,-,TRBV15,-,TGTGCCACCAGCAGCCGTACAGTTGTTGGCTCACCCCTCCACTTT,CATSSRTVVGSPLHF
TRBJ2-1,few,TRBV19,TRBD2,TGTGCCAGTAGTCGTAGCGGGGGGGCATTCAATGAGCAGTTCTTC,CASSRSGGAFNEQFF
TRBJ2-7,-,TRBV4-2,TRBD1,TGTGCCAGCAGCCTTGGACAGGGTGTCCCCTACGAGCAGTACTTC,CASSLGQGVPYEQYF
TRBJ2-3,few,TRBV5-1,TRBD2,TGCGCCAGCAGCAGACTAGCGGAGTCGGGAGATACGCAGTATTTT,CASSRLAESGDTQYF
TRBJ2-5,few,TRBV20-1,TRBD1,TGCAGTGCTAGAGTCGGGACAGGCCCATCCAAGGAGACCCAGTACTTC,CSARVGTGPSKETQYF
TRBJ1-1,-,TRBV7-9,-,TGTGCCAGCAGCCCAAAGGGACAGAACACTGAAGCTTTCTTT,CASSPKGQNTEAFF
TRBJ2-7,few,TRBV6-1,TRBD1,TGTGCCAGCATCCTCACACCGGGACAGGGAGCCTACGAGCAGTACTTC,CASILTPGQGAYEQYF
TRBJ2-5,-,TRBV5-1,TRBD1,TGCGCCAGCAGCTTGGAAAACAGGGGGCCGGAGACCCAGTACTTC,CASSLENRGPETQYF
TRBJ2-5,few,TRBV5-1,-,TGCGCCAGCAGGTTCAGCGGAGGAGAGACCCAGTACTTC,CASRFSGGETQYF
TRBJ2-5,-,TRBV11-2,-,TGTGCCAGCAGCCCAAACGCGCGGGGCGCGGAGACCCAGTACTTC,CASSPNARGAETQYF
TRBJ2-3,few,TRBV4-3,-,TGCGCCAGCAGCCAATCCTCCCGGGCCCCCTCTCTATTTAGCACAGATACGCAGTATTTT,CASSQSSRAPSLFSTDTQYF
TRBJ2-1,-,TRBV19,TRBD2,TGTGCCAGTAGTATAAGTCGTCCGGGGGGGGCCTACAATGAGCAGTTCTTC,CASSISRPGGAYNEQFF
TRBJ2-7,few,TRBV27,TRBD2,TGTGCCAGCAGCTCCTCCGGGACTAGCCAATACGAGCAGTACTTC,CASSSSGTSQYEQYF
TRBJ2-5,-,TRBV20-1,-,TGCAGTGCTAAGGGGACCTCAAGGGGAGAGACCCAGTACTTC,CSAKGTSRGETQYF
TRBJ2-1,-,TRBV11-1,TRBD1,TGTGCCAGCAGCTTCGGACAGGGGGTGGCCTACAATGAGCAGTTCTTC,CASSFGQGVAYNEQFF
TRBJ2-2,many,TRBV10-3,TRBD1,TGTGCCATCAAGTCTCCGGGACAGGAGGCCGGGGAGCTGTTTTTT,CAIKSPGQEAGELFF
TRBJ2-2,few,TRBV27,TRBD2,TGTGCCAGCAGTTTATGGGACTACCCCACCGGGGAGCTGTTTTTT,CASSLWDYPTGELFF
TRBJ1-2,many,TRBV20-1,-,TGCAGTGCGGAGAGGGGGAACTATGGCTACACCTTC,CSAERGNYGYTF
TRBJ2-3,many,TRBV27,-,TGTGCCAGTAAACTAGAGACAGATACGCAGTATTTT,CASKLETDTQYF
TRBJ2-7,few,TRBV3-1,TRBD2,TGTGCCAGCAGCGACGGGCGGGAGAATAGAATCTACGAGCAGTACTTC,CASSDGRENRIYEQYF
TRBJ1-1,-,TRBV20-1,-,TGCAGTGCTGAAATGGAACGGTCGAACACTGAAGCTTTCTTT,CSAEMERSNTEAFF
TRBJ2-1,-,TRBV12-3/TRBV12-4,-,TGTGCCAGCAGTTTATTTCGGCGGGTTTACAATGAGCAGTTCTTC,CASSLFRRVYNEQFF
TRBJ2-5,many,TRBV12-3/TRBV12-4,TRBD2,TGTGCCAGCAGTTTAAGGCGGGGGGGACAAGAGACCCAGTACTTC,CASSLRRGGQETQYF
TRBJ2-5,-,TRBV5-1,TRBD1,TGCGCCAGCAGCCTGGCGACAGGGGGTCAAGCGACCCAGTACTTC,CASSLATGGQATQYF
TRBJ2-1,many,TRBV6-2/TRBV6-3,-,TGTGCCAGCAGTGCTACTAGCCAGGGCGGTAATGAGCAGTTCTTC,CASSATSQGGNEQFF
TRBJ2-2,-,TRBV5-6,-,TGTGCCATCGGCCCCGGGAGTACCGGGGAGCTGTTTTTT,CAIGPGSTGELFF
TRBJ2-7,-,TRBV21-1,-,TGTGCCCTGGGGAGCTCCTACGAGCAGTACTTC,CALGSSYEQYF
TRBJ2-7,many,TRBV29-1,TRBD1,TGCAGCGTTGAAAAGGGGGCCCCCTACGAGCAGTACTTC,CSVEKGAPYEQYF
TRBJ2-7,few,TRBV28,-,TGTGCCAGCAGTTTGGGTGGGACCGTGGTACGGGAGCAGTACTTC,CASSLGGTVVREQYF
TRBJ2-3,-,TRBV28,-,TGTGCCAGCAGTTTCCGACTCCGGGCCATAATTCATACGCAGTATTTT,CASSFRLRAIIHTQYF
TRBJ2-2,-,TRBV7-2,TRBD2,TGTGCCAGCAGCTTAATGCTAGCGGGATTAGGCGGGGAGCTGTTTTTT,CASSLMLAGLGGELFF
TRBJ1-2,few,TRBV11-1,-,TGTGCCAGCAGTACCGGGGGCCTATCGTTGGGCTACACCTTC,CASSTGGLSLGYTF
TRBJ1-1,many,TRBV11-2,-,TGTGCCAGCAGCCCAGGGGCGACTGAAGCTTTCTTT,CASSPGATEAFF
TRBJ1-4,few,TRBV27,-,TGTGCCAGCAGAAAATGGGGGACTAATGAAAAACTGTTTTTT,CASRKWGTNEKLFF
TRBJ2-7,few,TRBV6-2/TRBV6-3,-,TGTGCCAGCAGTTACCGGGAGCGCACCTACGAGCAGTACTTC,CASSYRERTYEQYF
TRBJ2-3,few,TRBV7-3,TRBD2,TGTGCCAGCAGTGGTAGCGGGGCTTTCACAGATACGCAGTATTTT,CASSGSGAFTDTQYF
TRBJ1-2,many,TRBV21-1,-,TGTGCCAGCAGCAAATCGGTGTTCCGGGAAAGGGCAATAGGCTACACCTTC,CASSKSVFRERAIGYTF
TRBJ2-1,-,TRBV5-1,TRBD2,TGCGCCAGCAGCCCCTCTAGCGGGAGCCTAAATGAGCAGTTCTTC,CASSPSSGSLNEQFF
TRBJ1-1,many,TRBV19,TRBD1,TGTGCCAGTAGTACCGACAGGGGCACTGAAGCTTTCTTT,CASSTDRGTEAFF
TRBJ2-3,many,TRBV20-1,-,TGCAGTGCAAACCAACCAGATACGCAGTATTTT,CSANQPDTQYF
TRBJ1-6,-,TRBV20-1,-,TGCAGTGCTAGGGCAGAGCTAGAGGGGGAGCGAGCACCCCTCCACTTT,CSARAELEGERAPLHF
TRBJ2-2,-,TRBV6-2/TRBV6-3,-,TGTGCCAGCAGCTTAAGGGATCCCGGGGAGCTGTTTTTT,CASSLRDPGELFF
TRBJ2-1,few,TRBV5-1,TRBD1,TGCGCCAGCAGCTTACAAGGGACAGGGGATAATGAGCAGTTCTTC,CASSLQGTGDNEQFF
TRBJ1-5,-,TRBV6-1,-,TGTGCCAGCAGTCTTAACTTTGATCAGCCCCAGCATTTT,CASSLNFDQPQHF
TRBJ2-1,many,TRBV5-1,-,TGCGCCAGCAGCAGGGACCTTTTACCCTACAATGAGCAGTTCTTC,CASSRDLLPYNEQFF
TRBJ1-2,-,TRBV28,-,TGTGCCAGCAGTTTACCCCGGGGCCGGTTGGGCTACACCTTC,CASSLPRGRLGYTF
TRBJ2-4,-,TRBV5-6,-,TGTGCCAGCAGCTTGGCTCTGGAGCTAGCCAAAAACATTCAGTACTTC,CASSLALELAKNIQYF
TRBJ2-1,few,TRBV12-1,-,TGTGCCACAGGCGGGCTGGAAAACAATGAGCAGTTCTTC,CATGGLENNEQFF
TRBJ2-4,-,TRBV29-1,-,TGCAGCGTTTTACAGGGGTTCGGGAGAAACATTCAGTACTTC,CSVLQGFGRNIQYF
TRBJ2-7,-,TRBV7-2,-,TGTGCCAGCAGCATCAAGGGTGGTCCCTACGAGCAGTACTTC,CASSIKGGPYEQYF
TRBJ2-7,-,TRBV24-1,-,TGTGCCACCAGTGACCTACAGGGTTCCGAGCAGTACTTC,CATSDLQGSEQYF